This T cell receptor beta chain was sequenced for a study of regulatory T cells in long-lasting Graves disease. Investigators prepared the TCR beta libraries by applying iRepertoire HTBI primers and Arm-PCR of CDR3 regions. Each CDR3 protein gets one entry after TCRdb re-called the multiplex PCR reads with MiXCR. This sample carries around 360,000 distinct CDR3 sequences, 16% of them seen once, and the ten largest clones take 20% to 25%. This clonotype has just a few counts. CDR3 size: 15 residues. CDR1 and CDR2 from the germline V gene are LNHDA and SQIVND (reference sequence). The germline V and J ends were trimmed by 3 bases and 3 bases, with 12 bases remaining between them. Documented time point: newly diagnosed GD, antithyroid drugs for less than 3 months. Extracted PBMC RNA gave rise to the TCR library. This same sample was also taken into another study, of T cells in Graves' hyperthyroidism and ophthalmopathy. From that report: Blood also held most thyroid clonotypes expanded beyond 0.001.

This chain uses TRBV19 with TRBJ1-5; D remains ambiguous. This TCR came from a woman younger than 35 with Graves disease. The source material was peripheral blood mononuclear cells (PBMCs), sampled at new diagnosis, from a patient treated with antithyroid drugs. CDR3 nucleotide sequence: TGTGCCAGTAGTATCTCTGGAGGGAACAATCAGCCCCAGCATTTT. Encoded protein: CASSISGGNNQPQHF.